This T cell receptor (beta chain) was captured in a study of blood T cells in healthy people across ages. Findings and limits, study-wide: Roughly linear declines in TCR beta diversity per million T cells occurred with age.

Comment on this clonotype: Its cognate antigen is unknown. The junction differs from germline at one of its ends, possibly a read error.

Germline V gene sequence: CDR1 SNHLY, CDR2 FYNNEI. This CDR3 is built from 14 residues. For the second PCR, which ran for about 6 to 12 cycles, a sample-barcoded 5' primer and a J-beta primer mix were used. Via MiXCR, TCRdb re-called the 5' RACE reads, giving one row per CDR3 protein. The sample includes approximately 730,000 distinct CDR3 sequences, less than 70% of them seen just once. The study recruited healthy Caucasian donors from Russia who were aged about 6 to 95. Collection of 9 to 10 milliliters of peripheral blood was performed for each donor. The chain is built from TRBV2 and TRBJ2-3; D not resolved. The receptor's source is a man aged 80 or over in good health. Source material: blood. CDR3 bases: TGTGCTAGCAGGTTAACCCCAAGCACAGATACGCAGTATTTT. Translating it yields CASRLTPSTDTQYF.